These 20 T cell receptor beta chains originate from one sample sequenced in a study of blood T cell repertoires in COVID-19. TCRdb's table, derived via immunoSEQ multiplex PCR, lists solely in-frame clones and lacks some. Altogether tens of thousands of clones are present, about 89% being singletons, with the ten largest covering 2.7%. Sequencing was carried out using peripheral blood. The receptors were gathered from a man in his fifties or sixties with COVID-19, enrolled during active disease.

The J gene is TRBJ2-3, the V gene TRBV4-1, with D possibly TRBD2 on 6 matching bases. V dropped 1 base and J dropped 8 bases, with 19 bases sitting between them. The germline gives CDR1 MGHRA, CDR2 YSYEKL. CDR3 length: 16 residues. CDR3 protein: CASSQGAGAWGGTQYF. The CDR3 nucleotides are TGCGCCAGCAGCCAAGGGGCTGGGGCTTGGGGAGGTACGCAGTATTTT.

This sequence joins TRBV9 and TRBJ2-7; a possible D gene is TRBD1 (5 bases). CDR3 length: 13 residues. Germline V lookup: CDR1 SGDLS, CDR2 YYNGEE. Trimming left V 0 bases short and J 2 bases short, with 6 bases between. The CDR3 bases are TGTGCCAGCAGCGTAGGACAGACCTACGAGCAGTACTTC. Protein: CASSVGQTYEQYF.

The gene calls are TRBV5-1 and TRBJ2-2, with D hard to call. This CDR3 has 16 amino acids. Trimming shortened V by 0 bases and J by 1 base, and 10 bases separated the two germline ends. Germline V gene lookup returns CDR1 SGHRS and CDR2 YFSETQ. The CDR3 is CASSLGPRMNTGELFF. The CDR3 DNA reads as TGCGCCAGCAGCTTGGGTCCGAGAATGAACACCGGGGAGCTGTTTTTT.

Here the CDR3 reads CASSYSQTGPDTQYF. The CDR3 DNA reads as TGTGCCAGCAGTTACTCCCAGACAGGGCCAGATACGCAGTATTTT. The J gene is TRBJ2-3, the V gene TRBV6-5; 7 bases match TRBD1. The V and J ends lost 0 bases and 4 bases, in that order; junction bases with no gene match: 4. The CDR3 consists of 15 residues. The V gene's germline CDR1 is MNHEY and CDR2 SVGAGI.

The gene calls are TRBV6-1 and TRBJ1-5, with 10 bases that match TRBD1. Germline assignment: CDR1 MNHNS and CDR2 SASEGT. The trim removed 3 bases at V and 5 bases at J, leaving 7 bases unmatched. This CDR3 region has 16 residues. The CDR3 DNA reads as TGTGCCAGCAGTGAGGGACAGGGGAAACCCCATCAGCCCCAGCATTTT. Translated: CASSEGQGKPHQPQHF.

V is TRBV29-1 and J is TRBJ2-1; D gene unclear. Deletions cut 4 bases from V and 3 bases from J, with 4 bases between. This CDR3 has 11 amino acids. From germline, CDR1 is SQVTM and CDR2 ANQGSEA. CDR3 in DNA: TGCAGCGTTGTAATCTACAATGAGCAGTTCTTC. Amino acid sequence: CSVVIYNEQFF.

The gene calls are TRBV5-1 and TRBJ2-5; D might be TRBD1 (6 bases). This CDR3 has 15 amino acids. The V and J ends lost 0 bases and 2 bases respectively, with 11 bases between them. CDR1 is SGHRS, CDR2 YFSETQ, per germline. The CDR3 nucleotides are TGCGCCAGCAGCTTGGGGGACACCGGACAAGAGACCCAGTACTTC. It codes for CASSLGDTGQETQYF.

V and J are TRBV3-1 (or the pseudogene TRBV3-2) and TRBJ2-5, with TRBD2 identical over 10 bases. J gave up 5 bases and V 4 bases, and 10 bases lay outside the gene matches. CDR1 and CDR2 (germline): LGHDT, YNNKEL (reference sequence). This CDR3 contains 16 residues. CDR3: CASSRSGGATSETQYF. The CDR3 nucleotides read TGTGCCAGCAGCCGCAGCGGGGGGGCAACGAGTGAGACCCAGTACTTC.

This chain uses TRBV29-1 with TRBJ2-1; possibly TRBD2 for D (7 bases). Trimming took 1 base from V and 4 from J, leaving 14 bases between them. The CDR3 consists of 15 residues. From germline, CDR1 is SQVTM and CDR2 ANQGSEA. The CDR3 bases are TGCAGCGTTGAAGGGCAGGGAGGGACATACAATGAGCAGTTCTTC. It translates to CSVEGQGGTYNEQFF.

The chain carries TRBV30 and TRBJ1-5; D not resolved. The V and J ends lost 2 bases and 4 bases respectively, with 9 bases between them. CDR1 GTSNPN and CDR2 SVGIG come from the germline V gene (reference sequence). This CDR3 has 13 amino acids. The CDR3, as DNA: TGTGCCTGGAGTCCCCACGGGAATCAGCCCCAGCATTTT. It translates to CAWSPHGNQPQHF.

Written as DNA, the CDR3 is TGCGCCAGCTCGACAGCGTACGGTCAGCCCCAGCATTTT. Protein sequence: CASSTAYGQPQHF. V gene TRBV10-2 combines with J gene TRBJ1-5; D might be TRBD1 (5 bases). Per the germline V gene, CDR1 is WSHSY and CDR2 is SAAADI. The CDR3 length is 13 residues. The germline V and J ends were trimmed by 8 bases and 6 bases, with 14 bases remaining between them.

The chain couples TRBV4-1 to TRBJ1-1, with D perhaps TRBD1 (5 bases). Trimming removed 6 bases at V and 7 bases at J, with 18 bases between. There are 14 residues in the CDR3. Germline assignment: CDR1 MGHRA and CDR2 YSYEKL. The CDR3 bases are TGCGCCAGCAGTCTTAACGGGGGGAGCCGTGAAGCTTTCTTT. It codes for CASSLNGGSREAFF.

This sequence joins TRBV6-5 and TRBJ1-3; D is uncertain. The CDR3 consists of 15 residues. The ends were cut back, 2 bases at V and 4 bases at J, with 12 bases in the middle. In germline, CDR1 is MNHEY, CDR2 SVGAGI. CDR3 in DNA: TGTGCCAGCAGTTACGGCAGCCCCGGGGGAAACACCATATATTTT. Translated: CASSYGSPGGNTIYF.

This clone was counted a few times. The chain carries TRBV7-9 and TRBJ1-2, with a tentative D call TRBD1 (6 bases). Germline-derived CDR1 and CDR2 are SEHNR and FQNEAQ (reference sequence). Trimming took 4 bases from V and 0 from J, leaving 15 bases between them. This CDR3 has 16 amino acids. CDR3 in DNA: TGTGCCAGCAGCTCGGCAGGGGTGTGGCCTAACTATGGCTACACCTTC. Translating it yields CASSSAGVWPNYGYTF.

V gene TRBV18 combines with J gene TRBJ2-7, with 8 bases fitting TRBD1. The V gene end was trimmed by 3 bases and the J gene end by 2 bases; junction bases not matched to a gene: 6. The V gene's germline CDR1 is KGHSH and CDR2 LQKENI. The CDR3 is 15 residues long. The CDR3 nucleotides read TGTGCCAGCTCACCCGGGACAGGCCTAACCTACGAGCAGTACTTC. As protein: CASSPGTGLTYEQYF.

The chain combines TRBV18 with TRBJ1-3; D may be TRBD1 (6 bases). Trimming left V 2 bases short and J 0 bases short, with 11 bases between. CDR3 length equals 16 residues. CDR1 and CDR2 from the germline V gene are KGHSH and LQKENI. Written as DNA, the CDR3 is TGTGCCAGCTCACCAGGGGCGGACAGCTCTGGAAACACCATATATTTT. It codes for CASSPGADSSGNTIYF.

The V call is TRBV6-5, the J call TRBJ1-1; D possibly corresponds to TRBD1 (6 bases). The CDR3 totals 14 residues. V lost 5 bases, J lost 3 bases, and 13 bases lay in between. The V gene's germline CDR1 is MNHEY and CDR2 SVGAGI. For the CDR3, the DNA is TGTGCCAGCAGTCCTCAGGGGCGGGACACTGAAGCTTTCTTT. Translating gives CASSPQGRDTEAFF.

The chain is built from TRBV20-1 and TRBJ2-4; 11 nucleotides agree with TRBD2. The ends lost 3 bases at V and 0 bases at J; junction bases unmatched: 13. Germline-derived CDR1 and CDR2 are DFQATT and SNEGSKA (reference sequence). This CDR3 spans 19 amino acids. The CDR3 loop reads CSASRNLAGGLLAKNIQYF. In DNA form, the CDR3 reads TGCAGTGCTAGTCGCAATTTAGCGGGGGGGCTCTTAGCCAAAAACATTCAGTACTTC.

This chain connects TRBV14 to TRBJ1-1; perhaps TRBD1 as D (6 bases). The CDR3 sequence is 15 residues long. Germline values: CDR1 SGHDN, CDR2 FVKESK. V was clipped by 3 bases and J by 0 bases, with 11 bases between them. The CDR3 region has the DNA TGTGCCAGCAGCCAGAGGACAGCCATGAACACTGAAGCTTTCTTT. This encodes CASSQRTAMNTEAFF.

The chain employs TRBV2 and TRBJ2-7; 7 bases align to TRBD2. The germline V gene has CDR1 SNHLY and CDR2 FYNNEI. V dropped 2 bases and J dropped 3; count of bases not matched to a gene: 7. The CDR3 loop spans 15 amino acids. The CDR3 protein is CASSELGGDRYEQYF. The CDR3 bases are TGTGCCAGCAGTGAACTGGGGGGGGATCGCTACGAGCAGTACTTC. Supplemented by reference TRBV2 and TRBJ2-7, the full variable domain reads EPEVTQTPSHQVTQMGQEVILRCVPISNHLYFYWYRQILGQKVEFLVSFYNNEISEKSEIFDDQFSVERPDGSNFTLKIRSTKLEDSAMYFCASSELGGDRYEQYFGPGTRLTVT.